Presented here are 27 T cell receptor beta chains from one specimen sequenced in a study of CD8 T cells in Susac syndrome. A quantity of 0.5 to 1 ug RNA underwent reverse transcription using random hexamers. TCRdb ran MiXCR on the immunoSEQ multiplex PCR reads and lists one entry per CDR3 protein. In the table there are about 180,000 distinct CDR3 sequences, roughly 92% of which are singletons. The sequenced material came from CD4+ T cells from PBMCs. The receptors originated from a human donor with multiple sclerosis.

The chain uses TRBV20-1 and TRBJ1-2; no definite D call. V was cut by 5 bases and J by 2 bases, with 15 bases left in between. The CDR3 is 14 amino acids. Germline V gene lookup returns CDR1 DFQATT and CDR2 SNEGSKA (reference sequence). The CDR3 loop reads CSAREETANYGYTF. The CDR3 DNA reads TGCAGTGCTCGCGAAGAGACGGCGAACTATGGCTACACCTTC.

The V and J genes are TRBV12-3 or TRBV12-4 and TRBJ1-1, with 8 bases lining up with TRBD1. With V trimmed by 1 base and J by 4 bases, 2 bases remained unmatched. The CDR3 runs 14 residues. Written as DNA, the CDR3 is TGTGCCAGCAGTTTAGGGGGACAGGTCACTGAAGCTTTCTTT. It encodes CASSLGGQVTEAFF.

The rearrangement uses TRBV3-1 and TRBJ2-2, with D possibly being TRBD1 (5 bases). Germline CDR1 is LGHDT and CDR2 is YNNKEL (reference sequence). This CDR3 is built from 14 residues. V lost 3 bases and J 3 bases, leaving 8 bases between the germline ends. CDR3 residues: CASSHKGYTGELFF. The CDR3 region has the DNA TGTGCCAGCAGCCATAAGGGGTACACCGGGGAGCTGTTTTTT.

The chain uses TRBV7-2 and TRBJ1-5; the D is unclear. Germline V gene lookup returns CDR1 SGHTA and CDR2 FQGNSA. The CDR3 loop spans 15 amino acids. V was pared by 0 bases and J by 5 bases, with 11 bases between. For the CDR3, the DNA is TGTGCCAGCAGCTTAGCGTTGGGTGACTATCAGCCCCAGCATTTT. Its protein product is CASSLALGDYQPQHF.

The chain has TRBV27 and TRBJ2-7; D not resolved. The CDR3 spans 14 residues. Germline V gene sequence: CDR1 MNHEY, CDR2 SMNVEV (reference sequence). V was trimmed by 2 bases and J by 2 bases, leaving 10 bases between them. The CDR3 region has the DNA TGTGCCAGCAGTTTACAAGAAGGCCCCTACGAGCAGTACTTC. This codes for CASSLQEGPYEQYF.

The chain recombines TRBV11-2 with TRBJ2-1; possibly TRBD1 or TRBD2 for D (5 bases each). V lost 3 bases, J lost 7 bases, and 16 bases lay in between. Germline V gives CDR1 SGHAT, CDR2 FQNNGV. This CDR3 contains 15 residues. The CDR3 region has the DNA TGTGCCAGCAGCTTGTCCTCCCGGGGCAATAATGAGCAGTTCTTC. Protein product: CASSLSSRGNNEQFF.

CDR3 region: CASSLVQVGNTEAFF. CDR3 sequence (DNA): TGTGCCAGCAGCTTGGTCCAGGTCGGGAACACTGAAGCTTTCTTT. The rearrangement links TRBV5-4 to TRBJ1-1; D ambiguous. The CDR3 consists of 15 residues. Germline CDR1 is SGHNT and CDR2 is YYREEE (reference sequence). V shed 0 bases and J shed 1 base, with 10 bases lying between them.

This chain uses TRBV5-4 with TRBJ2-2; 7 bases agree with TRBD1. CDR3 length: 17 amino acids. V was pared by 0 bases and J by 1 base, with 6 bases of the junction left unmatched. Looked up from germline, CDR1 is SGHNT and CDR2 is YYREEE (reference sequence). The CDR3 spells CASSLAWGTENTGELFF. The DNA for the CDR3 is TGTGCCAGCAGCTTGGCGTGGGGGACAGAGAACACCGGGGAGCTGTTTTTT.

The rearrangement joins TRBV28 to TRBJ1-5; D is uncertain. From germline, CDR1 is MDHEN and CDR2 SYDVKM. The CDR3 is 13 amino acids. V was cut by 4 bases and J by 3 bases, with 7 bases left in between. The CDR3 DNA reads as TGTGCCAGCAGTTCCACCATCAATCAGCCCCAGCATTTT. Its translation is CASSSTINQPQHF.

This clonotype was seen more than once but under ten times. The rearrangement links TRBV6-6 to TRBJ1-1; D not certain. CDR3 length equals 13 residues. Looked up from germline, CDR1 is MNHNY and CDR2 is SVGAGI (reference sequence). V lost 8 bases, J lost 0 bases, and 10 bases lay in between. This CDR3 reads CASRAGMNTEAFF. The CDR3 coding sequence is TGTGCCAGCCGGGCTGGAATGAACACTGAAGCTTTCTTT.

The rearrangement uses TRBV28 and TRBJ1-1, with no clear D. Trimming removed 2 bases at V and 1 base at J, with 14 bases between. The CDR3 consists of 16 residues. Germline CDR1 and CDR2: MDHEN and SYDVKM. The chain's CDR3 is CASSLSGRMGNTEAFF. The CDR3 DNA is TGTGCCAGCAGTTTAAGCGGCCGGATGGGGAACACTGAAGCTTTCTTT.

The chain combines TRBV7-3 with TRBJ1-3, with a tentative D call TRBD1 (6 bases). This CDR3 region has 14 residues. The V and J ends lost 4 bases and 4 bases respectively, with 11 bases between them. From germline, CDR1 is SGHTA and CDR2 FQGTGA. CDR3 loop: CASSSGTPGNTIYF. DNA for the CDR3: TGTGCCAGCAGCTCCGGGACACCCGGAAACACCATATATTTT.

CDR3 sequence (DNA): TGTGCCAGCGGACAGTCCGTGGGAAAACTGTTTTTT. Its translation: CASGQSVGKLFF. The V gene is TRBV19, the J gene TRBJ1-4; a possible D gene is TRBD1 (6 bases). The length of the CDR3 is 12 residues. Deletions cut 9 bases from V and 10 bases from J, with 15 bases between. Germline V CDR1 and CDR2: LNHDA, SQIVND (reference sequence).

The rearrangement uses TRBV20-1 and TRBJ2-3; maybe TRBD2 (5 bases). The CDR3 spans 15 residues. V lost 6 bases to trimming and J lost 0 bases, with 16 bases between them. Per germline, CDR1 DFQATT and CDR2 SNEGSKA (reference sequence). CDR3 protein: CSARGGTSSTDTQYF. The CDR3 DNA follows: TGCAGTGCACGGGGTGGAACCTCTAGCACAGATACGCAGTATTTT.

The J gene is TRBJ2-3, the V gene TRBV15; D gene uncertain. Germline-derived CDR1 and CDR2 are LNHNV and YYDKDF (reference sequence). This CDR3 contains 14 residues. The V and J ends lost 0 bases and 1 base respectively, with 5 bases between them. In nucleotides, the CDR3 is TGTGCCACCAGCAGAGACCTGGGCACAGATACGCAGTATTTT. Its translation is CATSRDLGTDTQYF.

This chain joins TRBV30 and TRBJ2-1; no clear D gene. CDR3 length: 13 amino acids. V lost 0 bases and J 3 bases, leaving 6 bases between the germline ends. From germline, CDR1 is GTSNPN and CDR2 SVGIG (reference sequence). CDR3 protein: CAWSVLGYNEQFF. CDR3 in DNA: TGTGCCTGGAGTGTTCTCGGCTACAATGAGCAGTTCTTC.

This sequence joins TRBV9 and TRBJ1-5; no definite D call. With 0 bases removed from V and 1 base from J, the gap between germline ends came to 5 bases. Germline-derived CDR1 and CDR2 are SGDLS and YYNGEE. The CDR3 contains 14 residues. CDR3 nucleotide sequence: TGTGCCAGCAGCGTAGGGACGAGCAATCAGCCCCAGCATTTT. It specifies CASSVGTSNQPQHF.

The V and J genes are TRBV5-6 and TRBJ1-4; tentatively, D is TRBD1 (5 bases). CDR1 is SGHDT, CDR2 YYEEEE, per germline. The germline V and J ends were trimmed by 4 bases and 4 bases, with 11 bases remaining between them. The CDR3 is 14 residues long. The DNA for the CDR3 is TGTGCCAGCAGCGGGGGGGGGATTAATGAAAAACTGTTTTTT. Encoded protein: CASSGGGINEKLFF.

The rearrangement links TRBV6-5 to TRBJ2-2, with a tentative D call TRBD2 (5 bases). The germline V gene has CDR1 MNHEY and CDR2 SVGAGI. The CDR3 consists of 15 residues. Between the trimmed V and J ends, which lost 7 bases and 1 base, there was a span of 13 bases. The CDR3 protein is CASTFTGGNTGELFF. CDR3 nucleotides: TGTGCCAGCACCTTTACCGGAGGGAACACCGGGGAGCTGTTTTTT.

In nucleotides, the CDR3 is TGCAGCGTTGCTAGCGGGAGGGTCACAGATACGCAGTATTTT. It encodes CSVASGRVTDTQYF. The chain has TRBV29-1 and TRBJ2-3; TRBD2 matches at 12 bases. This CDR3 region has 14 residues. Germline V gives CDR1 SQVTM, CDR2 ANQGSEA. V gave up 4 bases and J gave up 2 bases; unmatched junction bases: 1.

The chain links TRBV10-2 to TRBJ1-5; no firm D call. CDR1 is WSHSY and CDR2 is SAAADI in the germline V gene. The CDR3 loop spans 14 amino acids. V was pared by 0 bases and J by 5 bases, with 8 bases between. The CDR3 loop is CASSESRRDQPQHF. CDR3 nucleotides: TGCGCCAGCAGTGAGTCGAGAAGGGATCAGCCCCAGCATTTT.

This rearrangement joins TRBV6-5 to TRBJ2-3; 7 nucleotides match TRBD2. CDR3 length equals 17 residues. In germline, CDR1 is MNHEY, CDR2 SVGAGI. The junction had 12 bases not matched to a gene; V was cut back by 4 bases and J by 2 bases. The chain's CDR3 is CASSSPLGGRNTDTQYF. Here the CDR3 DNA reads TGTGCCAGCAGTTCCCCCCTTGGCGGGAGAAACACAGATACGCAGTATTTT.

V is TRBV4-1 and J is TRBJ2-7, with 8 nucleotides matching TRBD1. V shed 2 bases and J 3 bases; nucleotides not matched to a gene: 9. Germline CDR1 is MGHRA and CDR2 is YSYEKL. This CDR3 region has 16 residues. The CDR3 DNA reads TGCGCCAGCAGCCAAACGCAGGGGGCGGAAATCTACGAGCAGTACTTC. Translated: CASSQTQGAEIYEQYF.

The chain couples TRBV27 to TRBJ2-5; D is ambiguous. This CDR3 region has 13 residues. V was pared by 5 bases and J by 7 bases, with 14 bases between. The germline V gene has CDR1 MNHEY and CDR2 SMNVEV (reference sequence). CDR3 nucleotide sequence: TGTGCCAGCAGTCCCCCCTCCGGTTCGACCCAGTACTTC. It translates to CASSPPSGSTQYF.

The chain is built from TRBV5-4 and TRBJ1-4, with 8 bases aligning to TRBD1. Germline V CDR1 and CDR2: SGHNT, YYREEE (reference sequence). This CDR3 has 14 amino acids. Trimming took 4 bases from V and 5 from J; bases not matched to a gene: 4. Written as DNA, the CDR3 is TGTGCCAGCAGCGGAAGACAGGGGAATGAAAAACTGTTTTTT. Amino acid sequence: CASSGRQGNEKLFF.

The chain couples TRBV9 to TRBJ2-5; D may correspond to TRBD1 or TRBD2 (5 bases each). CDR3 length equals 16 residues. Trimming cost V 4 bases and J 5 bases, with 21 bases left between them. From germline, CDR1 is SGDLS and CDR2 YYNGEE. CDR3 sequence: CASSPSSGTGTETQYF. CDR3 DNA sequence: TGTGCCAGCAGCCCGTCTTCGGGCACGGGGACGGAGACCCAGTACTTC.

The genes are TRBV20-1 and TRBJ2-1; D unresolved. The germline CDR1 and CDR2 sequences are DFQATT and SNEGSKA (reference sequence). The CDR3 totals 16 residues. V dropped 5 bases and J dropped 9 bases, with 26 bases sitting between them. The DNA of the CDR3 is TGCAGTGCTGCTCTAGAGTGGTGGTCAGGTGGAATTGAGCAGTTCTTC. This codes for CSAALEWWSGGIEQFF.